The next 26 T cell receptor beta chains were all read from a single sample in a study of blood T cell repertoires in COVID-19. This table comes from immunoSEQ multiplex PCR, and its TCRdb copy is limited to in-frame clones, with some not included. The sample records about 140,000 clones, approximately 80% being singletons. The sample taken for sequencing was peripheral blood. Source of these receptors: a human donor in a cohort sampled during active COVID-19.

The chain couples TRBV19 to TRBJ1-1; TRBD1 might be the D (5 bases). Germline V gene data show CDR1 as LNHDA and CDR2 as SQIVND (reference sequence). V lost 8 bases and J lost 3, with 13 bases in between. This CDR3 spans 13 amino acids. The CDR3 region has the DNA TGTGCCAGTTCATGGGGCACCCACACTGAAGCTTTCTTT. This sequence encodes CASSWGTHTEAFF.

This clone has more than one count but fewer than ten. V is TRBV18 and J is TRBJ1-3; TRBD1 aligns across 7 bases. Germline V gene sequence: CDR1 KGHSH, CDR2 LQKENI. There are 16 residues in the CDR3. V dropped 4 bases and J dropped 0; count of bases not matched to a gene: 6. The CDR3 DNA reads TGTGCCAGCTCACAACCGGGACAGAGCTCTGGAAACACCATATATTTT. It yields the protein CASSQPGQSSGNTIYF.

The rearrangement uses TRBV10-3 and TRBJ1-2; no clear D. V dropped 0 bases and J dropped 0 bases, with 14 bases sitting between them. CDR1 and CDR2 (germline): ENHRY, SYGVKD. CDR3 size: 17 residues. The DNA for the CDR3 is TGTGCCATCAGTGAGTCTGAGGGTTTCGGAACTAACTATGGCTACACCTTC. Protein: CAISESEGFGTNYGYTF.

This clone has more than one count but fewer than ten. Here the CDR3 reads CASSSRAGYTEAFF. The CDR3 bases are TGTGCCAGCAGCTCCCGAGCAGGGTACACTGAAGCTTTCTTT. V and J are TRBV7-8 and TRBJ1-1; the D gene is possibly TRBD1 (5 bases). This CDR3 has 14 residues. V was cut by 4 bases and J by 3 bases, with 12 bases left in between. Germline V gene data show CDR1 as SGHVS and CDR2 as FQNEAQ.

The chain links TRBV5-1 to TRBJ2-2, with D hard to call. CDR1 is SGHRS and CDR2 is YFSETQ in the germline V gene. The CDR3 spans 16 residues. Trimming removed 0 bases at V and 0 bases at J, with 9 bases between. The CDR3 reads CASSLGPATNTGELFF. DNA for the CDR3: TGCGCCAGCAGCTTGGGTCCCGCTACGAACACCGGGGAGCTGTTTTTT.

The chain couples TRBV9 to TRBJ1-4, with 7 bases that match TRBD1. Unmatched junction bases numbered 4, after V lost 3 bases and J lost 5 bases. Germline CDR1 and CDR2: SGDLS and YYNGEE. This CDR3 has 14 residues. The CDR3 here is CASSAGQINEKLFF. The CDR3 nucleotides read TGTGCCAGCAGCGCGGGACAGATCAATGAAAAACTGTTTTTT.

The rearrangement links TRBV14 to TRBJ1-2; 8 bases align to TRBD1. The ends lost 1 base at V and 7 bases at J; junction bases unmatched: 8. The CDR3 loop spans 15 amino acids. CDR1 and CDR2 from the germline V gene are SGHDN and FVKESK. CDR3 sequence (DNA): TGTGCCAGCAGCCAAGCGGGGGGACAGGTGCGTGGCTACACCTTC. This sequence encodes CASSQAGGQVRGYTF.

This clone came up once. The chain combines TRBV6-6 with TRBJ1-2, with D tentatively TRBD1 (5 bases). Germline V gives CDR1 MNHNY, CDR2 SVGAGI (reference sequence). Trimming shortened V by 5 bases and J by 7 bases, and 20 bases separated the two germline ends. This CDR3 contains 15 residues. The CDR3 here is CASSDRQRRTGGYTF. The CDR3 DNA reads as TGTGCCAGCAGTGACCGACAGAGGCGTACGGGTGGCTACACCTTC.

The V call is TRBV11-1, the J call TRBJ1-1; unclear D gene. V was trimmed by 2 bases and J by 1 base, leaving 11 bases between them. In germline, CDR1 is SGHAT, CDR2 FQDESV (reference sequence). CDR3 length equals 15 residues. CDR3 coding DNA: TGTGCCAGCAGCTTACTGGGCACGCCGAACACTGAAGCTTTCTTT. Residues: CASSLLGTPNTEAFF.

The J gene is TRBJ2-7, the V gene TRBV11-3; TRBD1 matches 8 bases. V trimming: 5 bases; J trimming: 1 base; junction bases outside the gene matches: 7. This CDR3 region has 15 residues. Per germline, CDR1 SGHNT and CDR2 YENEEA. CDR3 loop: CASSPGQARSYEQYV. In DNA form, the CDR3 reads TGTGCCAGCAGCCCGGGACAGGCCCGATCCTACGAGCAGTACGTC.

The chain carries TRBV9 and TRBJ1-2; 7 bases are a match to TRBD1. V was clipped by 0 bases and J by 7 bases; unmatched bases: 6. CDR3 length: 14 amino acids. CDR1 and CDR2 (germline): SGDLS, YYNGEE. The CDR3 DNA reads as TGTGCCAGCAGCGTAGCAGGGGGGCTGGGTGGCTACACCTTC. Amino acid sequence: CASSVAGGLGGYTF.

The V and J genes are TRBV28 and TRBJ1-6; D unclear. Trimming removed 5 bases from V and 8 bases from J, with 10 bases in between. The CDR3 length is 13 residues. The germline V gene encodes CDR1 MDHEN and CDR2 SYDVKM. The CDR3 DNA follows: TGTGCCAGCAGTCTCGGGTTGGATTCACCCCTCCACTTT. Amino acid sequence: CASSLGLDSPLHF.

This chain uses TRBV7-2 with TRBJ1-4, with 7 positions matching TRBD1. The trim removed 5 bases at V and 4 bases at J, leaving 10 bases unmatched. The CDR3 has 16 amino acids. The V gene's germline CDR1 is SGHTA and CDR2 FQGNSA. DNA of the CDR3: TGTGCCAGCAGCAAAGGACAGGCCTTGAGTAATGAAAAACTGTTTTTT. It is translated as CASSKGQALSNEKLFF.

The chain combines TRBV7-3 with TRBJ1-2; TRBD1 is a possible D gene (5 bases). The CDR3 consists of 12 residues. CDR1 and CDR2 from the germline V gene are SGHTA and FQGTGA. V was cut by 11 bases and J by 5 bases, with 15 bases left in between. The CDR3 protein is CAGGSRGYGYTF. In nucleotides, the CDR3 is TGTGCCGGAGGGTCGCGGGGGTATGGCTACACCTTC.

This clone was seen a handful of times. The chain couples TRBV19 to TRBJ1-1; TRBD1 agrees at 10 bases. This CDR3 comprises 13 residues. The V segment lost 6 bases and the J segment 11 bases; nucleotides outside the gene matches: 9. CDR1 and CDR2 (germline): LNHDA, SQIVND (reference sequence). CDR3: CASSRDRGVSAFF. The CDR3 DNA follows: TGTGCCAGTAGCCGGGACAGGGGAGTTTCCGCTTTCTTT.

The chain has TRBV24-1 and TRBJ1-2, with 7 bases that match TRBD1. This CDR3 spans 16 amino acids. The ends lost 3 bases at V and 7 bases at J; junction bases unmatched: 13. CDR1 and CDR2 (germline): KGHDR, SFDVKD. The CDR3 nucleotides read TGTGCCACCAGTGATCGCACGAAGGACAGGCTAGGTGGCTACACCTTC. Translating it yields CATSDRTKDRLGGYTF.

This chain uses TRBV5-1 with TRBJ2-1, with 11 positions matching TRBD2. Losses at the gene ends were 1 base for V and 9 bases for J; bases not matched to a gene: 6. The V gene's germline CDR1 is SGHRS and CDR2 YFSETQ. This CDR3 is 15 amino acids long. The CDR3 DNA reads as TGCGCCAGCAGCTTGTTTAGCGGGAGGGCCGTTGAGCAGTTCTTC. Protein: CASSLFSGRAVEQFF.

The chain links TRBV24-1 to TRBJ2-2; TRBD1 agrees at 8 bases. The CDR3 covers 17 residues. V trimming: 3 bases; J trimming: 2 bases; junction bases outside the gene matches: 7. In germline, CDR1 is KGHDR, CDR2 SFDVKD. The CDR3 sequence: CATSDTTGALNTGELFF. In DNA, the CDR3 is TGTGCCACCAGTGATACGACAGGGGCGCTCAACACCGGGGAGCTGTTTTTT.

The sample holds a few counts of this clone. The chain carries TRBV11-2 and TRBJ1-1; no reliable D call. This CDR3 spans 12 amino acids. Germline loops: CDR1 SGHAT, CDR2 FQNNGV. V lost 5 bases to trimming and J lost 6 bases, with 10 bases between them. CDR3 nucleotide sequence: TGTGCCAGCAGCCGAGTTGGTTCTGAAGCTTTCTTT. Translation gives CASSRVGSEAFF.

The rearrangement links TRBV19 to TRBJ1-3, with 7 bases identical to TRBD1. V lost 6 bases to trimming and J lost 0 bases; unmatched junction nucleotides: 14. This CDR3 comprises 18 residues. CDR1 LNHDA and CDR2 SQIVND come from the germline V gene (reference sequence). The CDR3 spells CASSRDRHFRSSGNTIYF. In DNA, the CDR3 is TGTGCCAGTAGCCGGGACAGACACTTTCGGTCCTCTGGAAACACCATATATTTT.

J is TRBJ1-3 and V is TRBV19; 7 bases match TRBD1. CDR3 length: 16 amino acids. Germline V CDR1 and CDR2: LNHDA, SQIVND (reference sequence). The ends lost 4 bases at V and 1 base at J; junction bases unmatched: 7. The CDR3 protein is CASSTYRGMSGNTIYF. CDR3 bases: TGTGCCAGTAGTACGTACAGGGGTATGTCTGGAAACACCATATATTTT.

The chain has TRBV7-9 and TRBJ1-2; D is unresolved. The CDR3 is made up of 14 amino acids. Trimming shortened V by 3 bases and J by 0 bases, and 8 bases separated the two germline ends. Germline V gene sequence: CDR1 SEHNR, CDR2 FQNEAQ (reference sequence). The CDR3 sequence: CASSFGASNYGYTF. CDR3 in DNA: TGTGCCAGCAGCTTCGGAGCGTCTAACTATGGCTACACCTTC.

The V call is TRBV18, the J call TRBJ1-2; no clear D. This CDR3 comprises 15 residues. Deletions cut 2 bases from V and 0 bases from J, with 10 bases between. From germline, CDR1 is KGHSH and CDR2 LQKENI. The CDR3 coding sequence is TGTGCCAGCTCACCATCTTCGGGAGCTAACTATGGCTACACCTTC. Its protein product is CASSPSSGANYGYTF.

V is TRBV7-9 and J is TRBJ1-1; D is possibly TRBD1 (6 bases). Trimming stripped 3 bases from V and 10 bases from J, with 15 bases between. CDR3 length equals 13 residues. The germline V gene encodes CDR1 SEHNR and CDR2 FQNEAQ (reference sequence). Here the CDR3 reads CASSFGGASIAFF. CDR3 DNA sequence: TGTGCCAGCAGCTTTGGGGGGGCGTCGATAGCTTTCTTT.

This rearrangement joins TRBV21-1 to TRBJ2-5; the listed D gene, TRBD2, was not tested against the DNA. TRBV21-1 is a pseudogene segment. This CDR3 is built from 18 residues. The CDR3 DNA reads TGTGCCAGCAGCACTTCCGGGGGGGGCAGGTCAGTCCGGGAGACCCAGTACTTC. It codes for CASSTSGGGRSVRETQYF.

This chain uses TRBV5-1 with TRBJ2-5; possible D gene TRBD2, 6 bases. The CDR3 runs to 16 residues. In germline, CDR1 is SGHRS, CDR2 YFSETQ. Trimming stripped 0 bases from V and 1 base from J, with 13 bases between. CDR3: CASSLGASASQETQYF. The CDR3 DNA reads as TGCGCCAGCAGCTTGGGGGCTAGCGCGAGCCAAGAGACCCAGTACTTC.